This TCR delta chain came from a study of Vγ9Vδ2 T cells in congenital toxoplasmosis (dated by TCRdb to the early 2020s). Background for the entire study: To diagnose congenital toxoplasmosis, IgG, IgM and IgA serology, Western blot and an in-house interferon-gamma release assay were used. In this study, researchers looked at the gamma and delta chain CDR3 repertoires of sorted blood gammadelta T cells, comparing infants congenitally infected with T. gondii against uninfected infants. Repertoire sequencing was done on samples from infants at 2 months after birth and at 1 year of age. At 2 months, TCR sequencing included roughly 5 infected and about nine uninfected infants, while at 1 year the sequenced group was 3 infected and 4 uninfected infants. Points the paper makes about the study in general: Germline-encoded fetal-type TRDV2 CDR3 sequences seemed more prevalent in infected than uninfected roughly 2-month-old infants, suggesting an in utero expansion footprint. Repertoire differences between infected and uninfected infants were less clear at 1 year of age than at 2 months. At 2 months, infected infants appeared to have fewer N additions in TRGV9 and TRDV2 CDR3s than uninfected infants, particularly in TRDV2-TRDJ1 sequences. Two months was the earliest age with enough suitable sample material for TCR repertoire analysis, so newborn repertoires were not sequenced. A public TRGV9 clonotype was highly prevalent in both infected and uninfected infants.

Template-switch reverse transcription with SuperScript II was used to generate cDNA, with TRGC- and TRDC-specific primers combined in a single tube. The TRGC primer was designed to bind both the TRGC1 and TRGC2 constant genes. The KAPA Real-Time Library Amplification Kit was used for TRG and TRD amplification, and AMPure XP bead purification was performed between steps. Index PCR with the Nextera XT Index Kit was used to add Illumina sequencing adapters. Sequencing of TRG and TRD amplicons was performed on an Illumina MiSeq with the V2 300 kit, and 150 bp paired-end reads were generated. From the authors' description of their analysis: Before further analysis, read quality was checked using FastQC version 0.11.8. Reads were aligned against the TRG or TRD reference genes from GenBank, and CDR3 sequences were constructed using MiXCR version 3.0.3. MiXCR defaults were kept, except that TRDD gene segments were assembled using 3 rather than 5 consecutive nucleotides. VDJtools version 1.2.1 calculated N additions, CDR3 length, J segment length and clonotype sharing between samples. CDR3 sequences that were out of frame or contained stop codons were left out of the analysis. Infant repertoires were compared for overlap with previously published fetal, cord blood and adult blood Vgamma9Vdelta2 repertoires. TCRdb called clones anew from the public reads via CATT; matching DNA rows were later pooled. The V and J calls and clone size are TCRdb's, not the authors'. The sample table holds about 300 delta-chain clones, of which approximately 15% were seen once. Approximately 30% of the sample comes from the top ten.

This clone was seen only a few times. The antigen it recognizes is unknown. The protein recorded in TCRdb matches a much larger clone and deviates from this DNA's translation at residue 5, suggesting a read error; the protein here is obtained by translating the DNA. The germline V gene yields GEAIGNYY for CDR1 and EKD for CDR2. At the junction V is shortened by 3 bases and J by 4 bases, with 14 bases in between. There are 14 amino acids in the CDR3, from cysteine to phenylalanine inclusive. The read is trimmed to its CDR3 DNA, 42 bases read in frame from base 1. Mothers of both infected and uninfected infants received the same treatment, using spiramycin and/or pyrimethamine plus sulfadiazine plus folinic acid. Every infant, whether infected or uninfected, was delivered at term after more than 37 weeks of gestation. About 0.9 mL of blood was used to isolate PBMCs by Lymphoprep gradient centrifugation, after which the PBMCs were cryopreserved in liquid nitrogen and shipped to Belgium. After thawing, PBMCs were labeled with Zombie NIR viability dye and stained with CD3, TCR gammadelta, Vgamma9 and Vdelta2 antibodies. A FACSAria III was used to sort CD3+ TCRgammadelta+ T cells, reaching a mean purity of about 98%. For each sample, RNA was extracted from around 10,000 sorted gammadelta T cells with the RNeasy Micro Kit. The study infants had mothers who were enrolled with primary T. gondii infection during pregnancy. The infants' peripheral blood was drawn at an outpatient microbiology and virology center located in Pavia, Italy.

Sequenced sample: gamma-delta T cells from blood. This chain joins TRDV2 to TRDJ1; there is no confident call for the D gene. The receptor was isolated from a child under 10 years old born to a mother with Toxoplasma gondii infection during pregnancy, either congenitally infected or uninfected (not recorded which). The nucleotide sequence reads TGTGCCTGTGACGCTATTGGAGCAGACGATAAACTCATCTTT. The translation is CACDAIGADDKLIF.